This section outlines one T cell receptor beta chain sequence together with its context. As yet, its antigen is unknown. Trimming took 4 bases from V and 2 from J, leaving 18 bases between them. CDR1 SGHAT and CDR2 FQNNGV come from the germline V gene. This CDR3 contains 17 residues. At a deep level, the assay was run. Libraries were prepared by immunoSEQ multiplex PCR; TCRdb keeps only in-frame clonotypes and omits some of them. The sample yields about 360,000 clones, more than 60% seen once. This sample was included in a study of shared clonotypes between healthy human individuals. Overall study results and limits: Non-shared clonotypes had lower generation probabilities than those shared by all four donors.

The gene calls are TRBV11-2 and TRBJ1-5; a possible D gene is TRBD1 (6 bases). The sample consisted of memory CD4+ T cells sorted from blood. Subset here: CD45RA-negative fraction. This receptor was obtained from a man under 40 in good health. The CDR3 DNA is TGTGCCAGCAGCTCAGCTGGGGGGCGCGTTGGCAATCAGCCCCAGCATTTT. This encodes CASSSAGGRVGNQPQHF. Looking up the rest from reference TRBV11-2 and TRBJ1-5 gives the full variable domain: EAGVAQSPRYKIIEKRQSVAFWCNPISGHATLYWYQQILGQGPKLLIQFQNNGVVDDSQLPKDRFSAERLKGVDSTLKIQPAKLEDSAVYLCASSSAGGRVGNQPQHFGDGTRLSIL.